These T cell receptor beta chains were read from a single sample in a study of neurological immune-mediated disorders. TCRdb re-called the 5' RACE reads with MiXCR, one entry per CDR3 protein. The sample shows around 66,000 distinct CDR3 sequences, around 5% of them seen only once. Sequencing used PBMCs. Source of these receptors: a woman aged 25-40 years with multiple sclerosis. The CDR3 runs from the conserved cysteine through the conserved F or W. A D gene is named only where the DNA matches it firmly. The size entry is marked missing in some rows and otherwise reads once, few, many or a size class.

CDR3nt: TGTGCCAGCAGTTTATCCTTGGATGACGATGGCTACACCTTC; CDR3aa: CASSLSLDDDGYTF; d_gene: -; abundance: -; j_gene: TRBJ1-2; v_gene: TRBV27
CDR3nt: TGTGCCAGCAGTTACGGGGCTAGGACTGAAGCTTTCTTT; CDR3aa: CASSYGARTEAFF; d_gene: -; abundance: many; j_gene: TRBJ1-1; v_gene: TRBV6-2/TRBV6-3
CDR3nt: TGCAGTGCTAGGCAGGGCAACCAAGAGACCCAGTACTTC; CDR3aa: CSARQGNQETQYF; d_gene: -; abundance: -; j_gene: TRBJ2-5; v_gene: TRBV20-1
CDR3nt: TGCGTCTCCCGCACAGGGGATAACCCTAATGAAAAACTGTTTTTT; CDR3aa: CVSRTGDNPNEKLFF; d_gene: TRBD1; abundance: many; j_gene: TRBJ1-4; v_gene: TRBV20-1
CDR3nt: TGCGCCAGCAGTGAGGGGAGTCCCTACAATGAGCAGTTCTTC; CDR3aa: CASSEGSPYNEQFF; d_gene: -; abundance: many; j_gene: TRBJ2-1; v_gene: TRBV10-1
CDR3nt: TGCGCCAGCAGCTTGGCGGCCCTCAATGAGCAGTTCTTC; CDR3aa: CASSLAALNEQFF; d_gene: -; abundance: many; j_gene: TRBJ2-1; v_gene: TRBV5-1
CDR3nt: TGTGCCAGCAGCTTATCCCGGACAGCGGGGACTCAGCCCCAGAATTTT; CDR3aa: CASSLSRTAGTQPQNF; d_gene: -; abundance: few; j_gene: TRBJ1-5; v_gene: TRBV7-8
CDR3nt: TGTGCCAGCAGCCGGGTCGGGGTACGGAATCAGCCCCAGCATTTT; CDR3aa: CASSRVGVRNQPQHF; d_gene: -; abundance: many; j_gene: TRBJ1-5; v_gene: TRBV5-6
CDR3nt: TGTGCCAGCAGTTTATCCGAGCATGGCTACACCTTC; CDR3aa: CASSLSEHGYTF; d_gene: -; abundance: many; j_gene: TRBJ1-2; v_gene: TRBV12-3/TRBV12-4
CDR3nt: TGCAGTGCTAGAGTCCGACAGGGTGGCTACACCTTC; CDR3aa: CSARVRQGGYTF; d_gene: TRBD1; abundance: many; j_gene: TRBJ1-2; v_gene: TRBV20-1
CDR3nt: TGCAGCGGAGAGGGTGGCGGGGAGCTGTTTTTT; CDR3aa: CSGEGGGELFF; d_gene: -; abundance: many; j_gene: TRBJ2-2; v_gene: TRBV29-1
CDR3nt: TGCGCCAGCAGTGTGAGCGGGGGGGGTTATGAGCAGTTCTTC; CDR3aa: CASSVSGGGYEQFF; d_gene: TRBD2; abundance: many; j_gene: TRBJ2-1; v_gene: TRBV10-2
CDR3nt: TGCGCCAGCAGCTTGAACAGGGGGGACATTCAGTACTTC; CDR3aa: CASSLNRGDIQYF; d_gene: TRBD1; abundance: -; j_gene: TRBJ2-4; v_gene: TRBV5-1
CDR3nt: TGCGCCAGCAACTCAGGACAGGGTACCCACGAGCAGTACTTC; CDR3aa: CASNSGQGTHEQYF; d_gene: TRBD1; abundance: many; j_gene: TRBJ2-7; v_gene: TRBV5-1
CDR3nt: TGCAGTGCTAGCCCCCGTCCGATCCGGGGCAATCAGCCCCAGCATTTT; CDR3aa: CSASPRPIRGNQPQHF; d_gene: -; abundance: -; j_gene: TRBJ1-5; v_gene: TRBV20-1
CDR3nt: TGTGCCAGCAGCTTATGGGGGGAGACCCAGTACTTC; CDR3aa: CASSLWGETQYF; d_gene: -; abundance: many; j_gene: TRBJ2-5; v_gene: TRBV7-2
CDR3nt: TGTGCCAGCAGGCCAGGGGGACAAGAGACCCAGTACTTC; CDR3aa: CASRPGGQETQYF; d_gene: TRBD1; abundance: few; j_gene: TRBJ2-5; v_gene: TRBV5-4
CDR3nt: TGCGCCAGCAGCTTTACTTTTCCGGGCCTCCATACAGGGGAGCTGTTTTTT; CDR3aa: CASSFTFPGLHTGELFF; d_gene: -; abundance: many; j_gene: TRBJ2-2; v_gene: TRBV5-1
CDR3nt: TGCAGTGCATCGGAGGGCTACTCCTACAATGAGCAGTTCTTC; CDR3aa: CSASEGYSYNEQFF; d_gene: -; abundance: many; j_gene: TRBJ2-1; v_gene: TRBV20-1
CDR3nt: TGCAGTGCTAGAGGAGGCGTTAACTATGGCTACACCTTC; CDR3aa: CSARGGVNYGYTF; d_gene: -; abundance: many; j_gene: TRBJ1-2; v_gene: TRBV20-1
CDR3nt: TGCAGTGCTAGAGGGCCCCGCCGGGGCCGACTCACAGATACGCAGTATTTT; CDR3aa: CSARGPRRGRLTDTQYF; d_gene: -; abundance: many; j_gene: TRBJ2-3; v_gene: TRBV20-1
CDR3nt: TGCAGTGCTAAGACAGGCCAAGTGAGCGGCTACACCTTC; CDR3aa: CSAKTGQVSGYTF; d_gene: -; abundance: many; j_gene: TRBJ1-2; v_gene: TRBV20-1
CDR3nt: TGTGCCAGCAGCTCCTTTGACAGGGCGGGCTATGGCTACACCTTC; CDR3aa: CASSSFDRAGYGYTF; d_gene: TRBD1; abundance: many; j_gene: TRBJ1-2; v_gene: TRBV7-9
CDR3nt: TGCAGTGCCAAGAGTAGCGGGGGGGACAGGCACAATGAGCAGTTCTTC; CDR3aa: CSAKSSGGDRHNEQFF; d_gene: TRBD2; abundance: many; j_gene: TRBJ2-1; v_gene: TRBV20-1
CDR3nt: TGCAGTGCCAATTCTCAGATTGAAGCTTTCTTT; CDR3aa: CSANSQIEAFF; d_gene: -; abundance: many; j_gene: TRBJ1-1; v_gene: TRBV20-1
CDR3nt: TGCGCCAGCAGCTTGGCCTTCTGGGGAGATACGCAGTATTTT; CDR3aa: CASSLAFWGDTQYF; d_gene: -; abundance: many; j_gene: TRBJ2-3; v_gene: TRBV5-1
CDR3nt: TGCGCCAGCAGCTTGGCGGGTCATGATGAGCAGTTCTTC; CDR3aa: CASSLAGHDEQFF; d_gene: -; abundance: many; j_gene: TRBJ2-1; v_gene: TRBV5-1
CDR3nt: TGTGCCAGCAGCCGTACCCGGACAGGGACCTACAATGAGCAGTTCTTC; CDR3aa: CASSRTRTGTYNEQFF; d_gene: TRBD1; abundance: -; j_gene: TRBJ2-1; v_gene: TRBV7-2
CDR3nt: TGTGCCATCAGTGAGGAGTATAGCAATCAGCCCCAGCATTTT; CDR3aa: CAISEEYSNQPQHF; d_gene: -; abundance: few; j_gene: TRBJ1-5; v_gene: TRBV10-3
CDR3nt: TGTGCCAGCACCAGACTACTGAACACCGGGGAGCTGTTTTTT; CDR3aa: CASTRLLNTGELFF; d_gene: -; abundance: many; j_gene: TRBJ2-2; v_gene: TRBV5-5
CDR3nt: TGTGCCAGCAGCTTACAGTCAGGCGAGTATAATGAGCAGTTCTTC; CDR3aa: CASSLQSGEYNEQFF; d_gene: -; abundance: many; j_gene: TRBJ2-1; v_gene: TRBV7-9
CDR3nt: TGTGCCAGCAGCCTGGTTTTAACAGGTGCAGATACGCAGTATTTT; CDR3aa: CASSLVLTGADTQYF; d_gene: -; abundance: many; j_gene: TRBJ2-3; v_gene: TRBV12-3/TRBV12-4
CDR3nt: TGCGCCAGCAGCCTCGGCGGGCTTTCAGATACGCAGTATTTT; CDR3aa: CASSLGGLSDTQYF; d_gene: -; abundance: many; j_gene: TRBJ2-3; v_gene: TRBV5-1
CDR3nt: TGTGCCAGCAGTTACCAAAGACAGGGGCCCTTATCCAGGGAGACCCAGTACTTC; CDR3aa: CASSYQRQGPLSRETQYF; d_gene: TRBD1; abundance: few; j_gene: TRBJ2-5; v_gene: TRBV6-5
CDR3nt: TGTGCCAGCAGCCACCGACCGGGGACAACTAGCACAGATACGCAGTATTTT; CDR3aa: CASSHRPGTTSTDTQYF; d_gene: -; abundance: many; j_gene: TRBJ2-3; v_gene: TRBV7-2
CDR3nt: TGTGCCAGCAGTGGCGGGGTGGGTCCCCAAGAGACCCAGTACTTC; CDR3aa: CASSGGVGPQETQYF; d_gene: -; abundance: many; j_gene: TRBJ2-5; v_gene: TRBV2
CDR3nt: TGTGCTAGTGGTTTTGCCAACACTGAAGCTTTCTTT; CDR3aa: CASGFANTEAFF; d_gene: -; abundance: many; j_gene: TRBJ1-1; v_gene: TRBV12-5
CDR3nt: TGTGCCAGCTCACCACGGGCAGGGGGCCCTGGGACTGAAGCTTTCTTT; CDR3aa: CASSPRAGGPGTEAFF; d_gene: TRBD1; abundance: -; j_gene: TRBJ1-1; v_gene: TRBV18
CDR3nt: TGTGCCAGCAGCTTGGGGGTTGCGGACACCGGGGAGCTGTTTTTT; CDR3aa: CASSLGVADTGELFF; d_gene: -; abundance: many; j_gene: TRBJ2-2; v_gene: TRBV5-6
CDR3nt: TGTGCCAGCAGTTACGGTAGGGTCTCAGATACGCAGTATTTT; CDR3aa: CASSYGRVSDTQYF; d_gene: -; abundance: many; j_gene: TRBJ2-3; v_gene: TRBV6-6
CDR3nt: TGTGCCAGCAGCGACAGAGGCACTGAAGCTTTCTTT; CDR3aa: CASSDRGTEAFF; d_gene: -; abundance: -; j_gene: TRBJ1-1; v_gene: TRBV6-5
CDR3nt: TGTGCCAGCCGCGCCGGGGGGAATCAGCCCCAGAATTTT; CDR3aa: CASRAGGNQPQNF; d_gene: -; abundance: -; j_gene: TRBJ1-5; v_gene: TRBV12-3/TRBV12-4
CDR3nt: TGCAGTGCCCTCGGGGGCCCGACGAGGGCTGAAGCTTTCTTT; CDR3aa: CSALGGPTRAEAFF; d_gene: -; abundance: many; j_gene: TRBJ1-1; v_gene: TRBV20-1
CDR3nt: TGTGCCAGCAGCGCAGGACTAGCGGGGTCCACCGGGGAGCTGTTTTTT; CDR3aa: CASSAGLAGSTGELFF; d_gene: TRBD2; abundance: many; j_gene: TRBJ2-2; v_gene: TRBV7-6
CDR3nt: TGCAGCGTTGAACGGGGGGTAGGTACTGAAGCTTTCTTT; CDR3aa: CSVERGVGTEAFF; d_gene: -; abundance: -; j_gene: TRBJ1-1; v_gene: TRBV29-1
CDR3nt: TGTGCCAGCAGGTCGGTTAATGAGCAGTTCTTC; CDR3aa: CASRSVNEQFF; d_gene: -; abundance: many; j_gene: TRBJ2-1; v_gene: TRBV7-2
CDR3nt: TGCAGTGCTAGGTACAGGGCAACTAATGAAAAACTGTTTTTT; CDR3aa: CSARYRATNEKLFF; d_gene: -; abundance: many; j_gene: TRBJ1-4; v_gene: TRBV20-1